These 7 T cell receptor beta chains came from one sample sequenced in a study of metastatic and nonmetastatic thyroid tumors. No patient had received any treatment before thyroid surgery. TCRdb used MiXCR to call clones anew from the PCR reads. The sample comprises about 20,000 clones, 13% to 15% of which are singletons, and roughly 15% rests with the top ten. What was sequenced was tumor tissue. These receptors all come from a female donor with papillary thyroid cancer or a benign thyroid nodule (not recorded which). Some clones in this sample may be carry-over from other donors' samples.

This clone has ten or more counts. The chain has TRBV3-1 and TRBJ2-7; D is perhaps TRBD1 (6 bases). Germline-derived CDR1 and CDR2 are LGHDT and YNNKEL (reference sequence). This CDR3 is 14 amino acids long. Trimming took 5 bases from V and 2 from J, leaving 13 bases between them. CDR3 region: CASSTNQGPYEQYF. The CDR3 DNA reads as TGTGCCAGCAGCACAAATCAGGGGCCCTACGAGCAGTACTTC.

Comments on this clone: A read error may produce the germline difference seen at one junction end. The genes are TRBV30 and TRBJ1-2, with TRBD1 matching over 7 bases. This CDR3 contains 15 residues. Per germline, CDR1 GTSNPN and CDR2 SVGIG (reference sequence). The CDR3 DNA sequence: TGTGCCTGGATACGAGGACAGGAGATTAACTATGGCTACGCCTTC. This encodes CAWIRGQEINYGYAF.

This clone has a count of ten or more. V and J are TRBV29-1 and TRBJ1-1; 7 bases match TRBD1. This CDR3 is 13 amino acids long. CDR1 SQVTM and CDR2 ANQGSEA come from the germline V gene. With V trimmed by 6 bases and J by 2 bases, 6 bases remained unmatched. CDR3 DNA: TGCAGCGTCTCGGGACAGAGAAACACTGAAGCTTTCTTT. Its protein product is CSVSGQRNTEAFF.

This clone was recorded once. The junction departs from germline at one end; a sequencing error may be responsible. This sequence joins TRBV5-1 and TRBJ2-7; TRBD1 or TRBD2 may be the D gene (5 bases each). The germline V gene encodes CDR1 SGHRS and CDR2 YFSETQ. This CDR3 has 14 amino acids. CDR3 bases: TGCGCCAGCAGCTTGGCCTACGGGACCTACGAGCAGCACTTC. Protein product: CASSLAYGTYEQHF.

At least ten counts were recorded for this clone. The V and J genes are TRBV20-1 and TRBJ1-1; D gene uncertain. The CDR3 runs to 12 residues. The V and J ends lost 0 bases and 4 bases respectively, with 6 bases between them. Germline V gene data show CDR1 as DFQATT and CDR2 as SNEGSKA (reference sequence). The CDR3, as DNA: TGCAGTGCTAGAGATCCCTCCACTGAAGCTTTCTTT. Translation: CSARDPSTEAFF.

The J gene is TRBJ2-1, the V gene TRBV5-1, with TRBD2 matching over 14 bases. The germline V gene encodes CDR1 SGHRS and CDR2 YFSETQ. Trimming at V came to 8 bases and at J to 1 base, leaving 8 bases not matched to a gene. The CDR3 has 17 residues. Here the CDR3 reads CASSGLAGVLSYNEQFF. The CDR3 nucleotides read TGCGCCAGTTCGGGACTAGCGGGAGTTCTTTCCTACAATGAGCAGTTCTTC.

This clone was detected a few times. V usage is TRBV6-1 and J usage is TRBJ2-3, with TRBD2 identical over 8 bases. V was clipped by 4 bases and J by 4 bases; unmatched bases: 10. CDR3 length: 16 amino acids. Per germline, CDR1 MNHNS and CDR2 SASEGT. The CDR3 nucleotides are TGTGCCAGCAGTGGTCGGGGGGGGGGGATGGCAGATACGCAGTATTTT. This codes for CASSGRGGGMADTQYF.